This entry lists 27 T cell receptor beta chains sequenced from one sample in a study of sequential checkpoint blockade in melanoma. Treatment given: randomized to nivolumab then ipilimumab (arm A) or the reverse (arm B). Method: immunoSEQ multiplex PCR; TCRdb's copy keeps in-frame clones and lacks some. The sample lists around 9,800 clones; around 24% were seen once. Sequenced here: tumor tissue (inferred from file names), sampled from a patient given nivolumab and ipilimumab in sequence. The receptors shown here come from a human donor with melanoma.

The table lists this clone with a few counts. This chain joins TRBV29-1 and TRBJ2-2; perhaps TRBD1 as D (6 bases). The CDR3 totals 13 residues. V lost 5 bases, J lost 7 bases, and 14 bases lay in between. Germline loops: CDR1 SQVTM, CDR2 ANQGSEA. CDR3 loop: CSVPWTASGELFF. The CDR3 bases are TGCAGCGTTCCCTGGACAGCGAGCGGGGAGCTGTTTTTT.

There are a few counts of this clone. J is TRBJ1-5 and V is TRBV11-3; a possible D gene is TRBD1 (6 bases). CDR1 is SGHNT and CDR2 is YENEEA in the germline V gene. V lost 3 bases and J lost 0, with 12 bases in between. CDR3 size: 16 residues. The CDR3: CASSLWGAISNQPQHF. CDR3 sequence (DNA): TGTGCCAGCAGCTTGTGGGGGGCGATTAGCAATCAGCCCCAGCATTTT.

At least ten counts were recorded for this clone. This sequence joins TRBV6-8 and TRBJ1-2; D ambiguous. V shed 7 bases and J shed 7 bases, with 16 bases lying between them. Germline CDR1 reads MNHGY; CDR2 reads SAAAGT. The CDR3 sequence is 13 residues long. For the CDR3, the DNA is TGTGCCAGCACCTCTCAGCCCGGGGTTGGCTACACCTTC. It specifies CASTSQPGVGYTF.

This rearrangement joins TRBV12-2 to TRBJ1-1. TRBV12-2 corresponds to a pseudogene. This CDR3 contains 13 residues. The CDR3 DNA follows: TGTGCAAGTCGCTTAGGTGAGAACACTGAAGCTTTCTTT. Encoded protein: CASRLGENTEAFF.

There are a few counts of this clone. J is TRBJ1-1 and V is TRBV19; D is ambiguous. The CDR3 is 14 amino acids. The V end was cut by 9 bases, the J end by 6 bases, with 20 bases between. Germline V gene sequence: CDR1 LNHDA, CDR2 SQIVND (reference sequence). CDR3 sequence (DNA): TGTGCCAGCCGAAGGGCGATTGGTGTTTCTGAAGCTTTCTTT. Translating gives CASRRAIGVSEAFF.

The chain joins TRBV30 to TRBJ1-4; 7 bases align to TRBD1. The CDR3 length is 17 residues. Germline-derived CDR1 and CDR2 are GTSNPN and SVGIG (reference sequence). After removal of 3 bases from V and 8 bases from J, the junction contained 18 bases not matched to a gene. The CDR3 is CAWSRVTGFKENEKLFF. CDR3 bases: TGTGCCTGGAGCCGTGTGACAGGGTTTAAGGAGAACGAAAAACTGTTTTTT.

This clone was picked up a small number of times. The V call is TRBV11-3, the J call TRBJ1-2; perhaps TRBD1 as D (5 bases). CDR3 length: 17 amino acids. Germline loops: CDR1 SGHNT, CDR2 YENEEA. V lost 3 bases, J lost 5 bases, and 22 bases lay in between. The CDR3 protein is CASSLAPPGQARYGYTF. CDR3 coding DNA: TGTGCCAGCAGCTTGGCCCCACCGGGGCAGGCTCGATATGGCTACACCTTC.

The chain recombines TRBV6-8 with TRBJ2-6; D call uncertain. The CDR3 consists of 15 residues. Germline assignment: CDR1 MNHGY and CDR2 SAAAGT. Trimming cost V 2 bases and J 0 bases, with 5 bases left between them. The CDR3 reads CASSYRDSGANVLTF. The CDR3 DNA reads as TGTGCCAGCAGTTACCGTGACTCTGGGGCCAACGTCCTGACTTTC.

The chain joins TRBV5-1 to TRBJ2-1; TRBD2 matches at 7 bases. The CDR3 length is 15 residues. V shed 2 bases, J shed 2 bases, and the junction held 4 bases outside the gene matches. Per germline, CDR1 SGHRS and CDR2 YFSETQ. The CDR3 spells CASSFLAGAYNEQFF. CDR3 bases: TGCGCCAGCAGCTTCCTGGCGGGAGCCTACAATGAGCAGTTCTTC.

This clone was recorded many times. In DNA form, the CDR3 reads TGCGCCAGCAGCCAAGTATTGGGCCGCCAACTGTTTTTT. Its translation: CASSQVLGRQLFF. The chain is built from TRBV4-1 and TRBJ2-2; D unclear. The ends were cut back, 1 base at V and 14 bases at J, with 14 bases in the middle. Germline V lookup: CDR1 MGHRA, CDR2 YSYEKL. The CDR3 consists of 13 residues.

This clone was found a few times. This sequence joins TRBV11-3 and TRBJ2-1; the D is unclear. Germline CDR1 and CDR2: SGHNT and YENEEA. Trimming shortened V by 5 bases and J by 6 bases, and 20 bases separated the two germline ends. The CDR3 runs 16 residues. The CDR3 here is CASSPLPNADLNEQFF. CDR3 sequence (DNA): TGTGCCAGCAGCCCCTTACCTAATGCGGACCTCAATGAGCAGTTCTTC.

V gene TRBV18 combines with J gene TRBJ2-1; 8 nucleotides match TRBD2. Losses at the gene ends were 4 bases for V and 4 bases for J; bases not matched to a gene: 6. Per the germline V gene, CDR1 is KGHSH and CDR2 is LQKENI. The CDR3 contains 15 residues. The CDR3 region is CASSRSGSEYNEQFF. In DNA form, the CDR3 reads TGTGCCAGCTCACGGAGCGGGAGCGAGTACAATGAGCAGTTCTTC.

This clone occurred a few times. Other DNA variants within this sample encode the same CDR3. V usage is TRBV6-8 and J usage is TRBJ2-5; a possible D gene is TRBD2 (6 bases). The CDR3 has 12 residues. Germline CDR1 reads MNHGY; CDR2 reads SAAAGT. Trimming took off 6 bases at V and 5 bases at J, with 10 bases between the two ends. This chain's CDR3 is CASRSGRETQYF. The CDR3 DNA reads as TGTGCCAGCAGAAGCGGGCGGGAGACCCAGTACTTC.

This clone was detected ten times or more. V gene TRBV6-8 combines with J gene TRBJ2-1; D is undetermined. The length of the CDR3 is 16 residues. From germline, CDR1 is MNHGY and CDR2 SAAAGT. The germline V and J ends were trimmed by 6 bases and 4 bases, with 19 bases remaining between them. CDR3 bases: TGTGCCAGCAGCCTCACAAGAATCCCGCTTTACAATGAGCAGTTCTTC. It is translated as CASSLTRIPLYNEQFF.

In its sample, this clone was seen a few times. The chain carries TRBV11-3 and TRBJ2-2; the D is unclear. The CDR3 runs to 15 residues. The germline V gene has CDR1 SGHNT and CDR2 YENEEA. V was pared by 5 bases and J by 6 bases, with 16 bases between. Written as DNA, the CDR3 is TGTGCCAGCAGCCCCATAGGTCAGGTGGCCGGGGAGCTGTTTTTT. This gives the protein CASSPIGQVAGELFF.

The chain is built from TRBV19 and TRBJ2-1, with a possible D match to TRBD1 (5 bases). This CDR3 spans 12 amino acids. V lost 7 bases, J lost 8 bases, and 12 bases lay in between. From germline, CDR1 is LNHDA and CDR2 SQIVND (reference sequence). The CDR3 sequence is CASTQGGHEQFF. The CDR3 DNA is TGTGCCAGTACCCAGGGCGGTCATGAGCAGTTCTTC.

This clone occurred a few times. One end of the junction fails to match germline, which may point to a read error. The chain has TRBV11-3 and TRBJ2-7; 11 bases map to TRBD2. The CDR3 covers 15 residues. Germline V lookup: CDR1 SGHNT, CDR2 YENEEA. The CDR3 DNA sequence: TGTGCCATCAGCCCTGGACTAGCGGGCCCCTACGAGCAGTACTTC. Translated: CAISPGLAGPYEQYF.

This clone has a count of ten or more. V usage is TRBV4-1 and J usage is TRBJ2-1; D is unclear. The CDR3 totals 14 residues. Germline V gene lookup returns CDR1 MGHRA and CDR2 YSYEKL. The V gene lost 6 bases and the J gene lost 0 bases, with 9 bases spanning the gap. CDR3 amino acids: CASRPDSSYNEQFF. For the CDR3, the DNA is TGCGCCAGCAGACCTGATTCCTCCTACAATGAGCAGTTCTTC.

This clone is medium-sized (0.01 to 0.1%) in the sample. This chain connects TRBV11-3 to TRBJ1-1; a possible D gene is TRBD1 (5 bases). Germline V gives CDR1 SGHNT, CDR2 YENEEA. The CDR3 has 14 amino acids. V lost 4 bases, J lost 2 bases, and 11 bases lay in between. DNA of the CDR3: TGTGCCAGCAGCTGGGGCGGACCAAACACTGAAGCTTTCTTT. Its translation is CASSWGGPNTEAFF.

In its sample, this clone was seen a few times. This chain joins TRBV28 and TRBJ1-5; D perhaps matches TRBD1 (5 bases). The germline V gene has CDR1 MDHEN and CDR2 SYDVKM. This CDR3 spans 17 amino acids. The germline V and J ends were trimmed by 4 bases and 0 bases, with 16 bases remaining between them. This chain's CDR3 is CASSSAGGEGSNQPQHF. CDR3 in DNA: TGTGCCAGCAGTTCAGCGGGGGGTGAAGGTAGCAATCAGCCCCAGCATTTT.

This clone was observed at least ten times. Here the CDR3 reads CASIPWGGPQASYGYTF. The CDR3 bases are TGTGCCAGCATTCCTTGGGGGGGCCCCCAGGCTTCCTATGGCTACACCTTC. The chain couples TRBV6-8 to TRBJ1-2, with D perhaps matching TRBD1 (6 bases). The CDR3 length is 17 residues. V was pared by 7 bases and J by 4 bases, with 25 bases between. Germline V gives CDR1 MNHGY, CDR2 SAAAGT.

The CDR3 coding sequence is TGCGCCAGCAGCTCCTCCGCGGGGAACACTGAAGCTTTCTTT. This translates into CASSSSAGNTEAFF. The V and J genes are TRBV5-1 and TRBJ1-1, with no clear D. Germline values: CDR1 SGHRS, CDR2 YFSETQ. There are 14 residues in the CDR3. Deletions cut 3 bases from V and 1 base from J, with 10 bases between.

The CDR3 here is CASSITQGWNSPLHF. The CDR3 DNA reads as TGTGCCAGTAGTATAACACAGGGTTGGAATTCACCCCTCCACTTT. The rearrangement joins TRBV19 to TRBJ1-6, with D possibly being TRBD1 (6 bases). CDR1 and CDR2 from the germline V gene are LNHDA and SQIVND (reference sequence). Between the trimmed V and J ends, which lost 2 bases and 7 bases, there was a span of 12 bases. The CDR3 loop spans 15 amino acids. The full variable domain, with the rest looked up from reference TRBV19 and TRBJ1-6, is DGGITQSPKYLFRKEGQNVTLSCEQNLNHDAMYWYRQDPGQGLRLIYYSQIVNDFQKGDIAEGYSVSREKKESFPLTVTSAQKNPTAFYLCASSITQGWNSPLHFGNGTRLTVT.

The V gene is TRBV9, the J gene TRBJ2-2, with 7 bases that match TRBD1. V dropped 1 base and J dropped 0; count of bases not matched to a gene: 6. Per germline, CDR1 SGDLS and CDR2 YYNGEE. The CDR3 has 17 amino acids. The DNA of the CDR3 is TGTGCCAGCAGCGTAACCCGGGACAGACCGAACACCGGGGAGCTGTTTTTT. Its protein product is CASSVTRDRPNTGELFF.

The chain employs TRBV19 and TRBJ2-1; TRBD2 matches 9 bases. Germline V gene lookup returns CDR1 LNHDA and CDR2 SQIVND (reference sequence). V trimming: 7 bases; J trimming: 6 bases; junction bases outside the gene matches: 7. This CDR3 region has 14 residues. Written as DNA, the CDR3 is TGTGCCAGTACCTTGGGACTAGCCAGCAATGAGCAGTTCTTC. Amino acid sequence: CASTLGLASNEQFF.

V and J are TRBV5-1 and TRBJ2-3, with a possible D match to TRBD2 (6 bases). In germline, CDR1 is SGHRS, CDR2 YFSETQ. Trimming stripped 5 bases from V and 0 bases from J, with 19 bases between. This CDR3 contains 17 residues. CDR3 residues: CASRLNGGGTSTDTQYF. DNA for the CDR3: TGCGCCAGCAGGTTAAACGGAGGAGGGACCAGCACAGATACGCAGTATTTT.

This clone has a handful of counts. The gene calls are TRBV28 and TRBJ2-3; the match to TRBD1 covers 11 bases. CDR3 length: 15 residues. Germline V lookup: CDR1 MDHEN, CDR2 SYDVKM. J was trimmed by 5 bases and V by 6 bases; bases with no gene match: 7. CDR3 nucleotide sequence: TGTGCCAGCAGACAAAGGACAGGGGGCCAAGATACGCAGTATTTT. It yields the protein CASRQRTGGQDTQYF.